This TCR beta chain was sequenced for a study of blood T cell repertoires in COVID-19 (dated by TCRdb to 2020 to 2022). For the study in its entirety: Samples covering the acute and convalescent phases of COVID-19 were provided by collaborators in the United States, Italy and Spain. The material from the prospective study consisted of cDNA or gDNA derived from T cells, B-cell-depleted T cells, or PBMCs. Subjects who had been exposed to COVID-19, were actively infected with it, or had recovered from it provided the deeply sampled blood TCRbeta repertoires that made up the dataset. The repertoires were released in a freely available public database meant as a resource for research on the immune response to SARS-CoV-2. Samples came from the ongoing ImmuneRACE study (first 160 participants) plus 1,254 subjects from 6 global collaborators. The sample metadata nearly always contained a de-identified subject ID, COVID-19 status, age in years and sex. Where HLA class I and class II types were available, the types were taken from metadata supplied by the sample provider, not from assay-based typing.

Whole blood was collected in K2EDTA tubes by collaborating institutions according to the institutions' own protocols. Collaborator samples were shipped for TCRbeta analysis as frozen whole blood, isolated PBMCs, or DNA extracted from either sample type. Results the study describes overall, beyond this receptor: The quantity of clinical and demographic metadata differed by source and by participant and was supplied without curation.

CDR3 length: 14 amino acids, cysteine to phenylalanine. The read is trimmed to its CDR3 DNA, 42 bases read in frame from base 1. V sheds 4 bases and J sheds 4 bases, leaving 11 bases between their ends. The germline V gene encodes CDR1 SGHDN and CDR2 FVKESK. This clone was recorded at least ten times. This clone's antigen is unknown. Per-base quality was not reported, and no clone a single base away is much larger than it. TCRbeta CDR3 regions were amplified from genomic DNA using the immunoSEQ Assay, a bias-controlled multiplex PCR. The authors' pipeline ran thus. The number of nucleated cells in each sample was estimated by amplification of reference gene primers within the assay. Sequence reads were collapsed and filtered to measure the absolute abundance of every unique TCRbeta CDR3 rearrangement. For each sample, productive Simpson clonality was calculated as the square root of Simpson's diversity index over productive rearrangements. TCRdb provides this immuneACCESS table in a form limited to in-frame rearrangements. Some clones are lacking; in checked studies, under half of them reflect an unresolved V gene, and why the rest are absent is not known. D and trimming come from the DNA, and the V and J calls and clone size come from that table. The sample contains roughly 40,000 clones, 65% to 80% of them found a single time. The ten biggest clones cover about 25% of the sample.

The chain is assembled from TRBV14 and TRBJ1-3, with a weak D call of TRBD1 (5 bases match). The sequence was collected from a man at least 80 years old with acute or convalescent COVID-19. The source material was peripheral blood. The sequence in DNA is TGTGCCAGCAGCCTCTTGGGGCCCGGAAACACCATATATTTT. Translation gives CASSLLGPGNTIYF.